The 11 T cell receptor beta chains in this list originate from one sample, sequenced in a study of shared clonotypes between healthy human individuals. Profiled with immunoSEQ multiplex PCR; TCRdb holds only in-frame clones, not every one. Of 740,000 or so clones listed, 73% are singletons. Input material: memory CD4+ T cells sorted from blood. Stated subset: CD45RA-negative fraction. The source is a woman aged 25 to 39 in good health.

The CDR3 DNA reads TGTGCCAGCAGTTTAAAAACTGGGAACTACGAGCAGTACTTC. It yields the protein CASSLKTGNYEQYF. The chain combines TRBV28 with TRBJ2-7; D is uncertain. The germline gives CDR1 MDHEN, CDR2 SYDVKM. CDR3 size: 14 residues. V lost 2 bases and J lost 3, with 11 bases in between.

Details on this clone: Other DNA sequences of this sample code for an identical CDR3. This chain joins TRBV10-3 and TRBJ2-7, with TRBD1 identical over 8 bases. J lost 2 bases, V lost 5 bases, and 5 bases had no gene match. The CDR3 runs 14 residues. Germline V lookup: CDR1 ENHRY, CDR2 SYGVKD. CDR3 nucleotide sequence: TGTGCCATCAGTCCCGGGACAGGTACCTACGAGCAGTACTTC. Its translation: CAISPGTGTYEQYF.

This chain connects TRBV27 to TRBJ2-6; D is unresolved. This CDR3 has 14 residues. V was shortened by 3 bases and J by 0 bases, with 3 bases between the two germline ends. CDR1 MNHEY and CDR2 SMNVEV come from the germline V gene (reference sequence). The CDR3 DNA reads TGTGCCAGCAGTTTTGTCTCTGGGGCCAACGTCCTGACTTTC. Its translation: CASSFVSGANVLTF.

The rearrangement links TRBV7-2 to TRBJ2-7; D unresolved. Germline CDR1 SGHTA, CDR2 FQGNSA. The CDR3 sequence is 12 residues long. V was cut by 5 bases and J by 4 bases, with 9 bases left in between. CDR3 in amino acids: CASSVDGYEQYF. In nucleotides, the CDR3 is TGTGCCAGCAGCGTAGACGGGTACGAGCAGTACTTC.

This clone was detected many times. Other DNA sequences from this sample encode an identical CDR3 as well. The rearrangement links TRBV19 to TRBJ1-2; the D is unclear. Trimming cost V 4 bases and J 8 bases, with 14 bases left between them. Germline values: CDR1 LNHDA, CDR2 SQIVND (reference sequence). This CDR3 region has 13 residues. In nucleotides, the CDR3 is TGTGCCAGTAGTACAATAACGGAAGGGGGCTACACCTTC. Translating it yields CASSTITEGGYTF.

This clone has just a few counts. The CDR3 DNA reads as TGTGCCACCAGCCGACAGGGCGGATATGGTGGCTACACCTTC. Translation: CATSRQGGYGGYTF. This chain connects TRBV15 to TRBJ1-2, with 7 bases identical to TRBD1. This CDR3 is 14 amino acids long. The trim removed 5 bases at V and 7 bases at J, leaving 10 bases unmatched. The germline V gene has CDR1 LNHNV and CDR2 YYDKDF (reference sequence).

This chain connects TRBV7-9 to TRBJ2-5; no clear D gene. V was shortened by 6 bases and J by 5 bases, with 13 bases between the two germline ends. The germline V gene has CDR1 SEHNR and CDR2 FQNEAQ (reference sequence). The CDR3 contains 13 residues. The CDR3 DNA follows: TGTGCCAGCAGTTCGGTGGCTTTGGAGACCCAGTACTTC. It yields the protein CASSSVALETQYF.

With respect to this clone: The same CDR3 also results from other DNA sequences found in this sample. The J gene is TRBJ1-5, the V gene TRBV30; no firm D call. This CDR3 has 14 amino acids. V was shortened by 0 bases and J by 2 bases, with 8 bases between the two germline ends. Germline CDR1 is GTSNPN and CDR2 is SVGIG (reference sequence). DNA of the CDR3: TGTGCCTGGAGTGTGCGGGGTGGCAATCAGCCCCAGCATTTT. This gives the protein CAWSVRGGNQPQHF.

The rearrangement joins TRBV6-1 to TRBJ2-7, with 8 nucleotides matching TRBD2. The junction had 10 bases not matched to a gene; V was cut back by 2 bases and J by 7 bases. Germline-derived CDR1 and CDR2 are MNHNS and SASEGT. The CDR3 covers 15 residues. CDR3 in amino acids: CASSEYPGGVWEQYF. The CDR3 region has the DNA TGTGCCAGCAGTGAATACCCCGGGGGGGTGTGGGAGCAGTACTTC.

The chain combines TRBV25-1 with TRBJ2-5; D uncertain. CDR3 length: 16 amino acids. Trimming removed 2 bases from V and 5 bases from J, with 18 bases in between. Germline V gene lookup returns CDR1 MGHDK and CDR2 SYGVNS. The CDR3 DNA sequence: TGTGCCAGCAGTGAAAGTTCCCAGGTTATTAGTGAGACCCAGTACTTC. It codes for CASSESSQVISETQYF.

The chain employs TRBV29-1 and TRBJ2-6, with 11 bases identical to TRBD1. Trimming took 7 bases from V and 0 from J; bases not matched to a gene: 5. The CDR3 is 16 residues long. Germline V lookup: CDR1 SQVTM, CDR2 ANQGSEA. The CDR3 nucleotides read TGCAGCGCCACAGGGACAGGGGGCTCTGGGGCCAACGTCCTGACTTTC. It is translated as CSATGTGGSGANVLTF.